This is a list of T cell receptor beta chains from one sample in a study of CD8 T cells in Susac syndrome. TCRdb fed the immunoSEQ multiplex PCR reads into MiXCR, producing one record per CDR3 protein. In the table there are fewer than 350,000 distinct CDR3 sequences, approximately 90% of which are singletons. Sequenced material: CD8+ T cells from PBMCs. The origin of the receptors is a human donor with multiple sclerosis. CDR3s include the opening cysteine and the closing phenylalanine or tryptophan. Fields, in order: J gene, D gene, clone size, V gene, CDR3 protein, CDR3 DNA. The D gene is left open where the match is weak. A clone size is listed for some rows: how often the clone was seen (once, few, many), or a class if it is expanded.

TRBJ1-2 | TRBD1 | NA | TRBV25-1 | CASGEPTGGLYGYTF | TGTGCCAGCGGCGAGCCGACAGGGGGGCTCTATGGCTACACCTTC
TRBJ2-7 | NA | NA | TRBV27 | CASSLGSPSGYEQYF | TGTGCCAGCAGCCTCGGGTCTCCATCCGGCTACGAGCAGTACTTC
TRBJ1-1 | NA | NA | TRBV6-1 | CASSERTENTEAFF | TGTGCCAGCAGTGAACGGACAGAGAACACTGAAGCTTTCTTT
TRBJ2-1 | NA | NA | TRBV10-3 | CAISEPIGGSSEQFF | TGTGCCATCAGTGAGCCAATTGGGGGAAGCAGTGAGCAGTTCTTC
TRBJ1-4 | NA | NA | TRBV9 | CASSAPNEDEKLFF | TGTGCCAGCAGCGCCCCCAACGAAGATGAAAAACTGTTTTTT
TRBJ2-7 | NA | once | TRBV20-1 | CSALDRTLSYEQYF | TGCAGTGCTTTAGACAGGACCCTCTCCTACGAGCAGTACTTC
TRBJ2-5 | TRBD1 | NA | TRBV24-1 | CATSEPGTGYQETQYF | TGTGCCACCAGTGAACCCGGGACAGGGTACCAAGAGACCCAGTACTTC
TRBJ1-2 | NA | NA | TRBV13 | CASSPTEVSGGYTF | TGTGCCAGCAGCCCCACGGAGGTATCTGGCGGCTACACCTTC
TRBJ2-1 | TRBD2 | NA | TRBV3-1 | CASSQEEGLAGGTMSSYNEQFF | TGTGCCAGCAGCCAAGAAGAAGGACTAGCGGGGGGCACCATGAGCTCCTACAATGAGCAGTTCTTC
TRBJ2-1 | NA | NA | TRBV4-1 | CASSQDRGDSEKQFF | TGCGCCAGCAGCCAAGATCGCGGTGATTCAGAAAAGCAGTTCTTC
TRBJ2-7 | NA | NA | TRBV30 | CAWTESSYEQYF | TGTGCCTGGACCGAGAGCTCCTACGAGCAGTACTTC
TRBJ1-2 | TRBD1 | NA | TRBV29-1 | CSLTGENGYTF | TGCAGCCTGACAGGGGAAAATGGCTACACCTTC
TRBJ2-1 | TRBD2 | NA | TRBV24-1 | CATSDGTLTSGGYNEQFF | TGTGCCACCAGTGATGGGACTCTGACTAGCGGGGGATACAATGAGCAGTTCTTC
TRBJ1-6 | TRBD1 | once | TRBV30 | CAWEDRSWSPLHF | TGTGCCTGGGAGGACAGGAGTTGGTCACCCCTCCACTTT
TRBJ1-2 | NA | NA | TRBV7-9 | CASSLGARTVYGYTF | TGTGCCAGCAGCTTAGGGGCCCGGACAGTTTATGGCTACACCTTC
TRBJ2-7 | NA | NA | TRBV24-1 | CATSAKQRSSYEQYF | TGTGCCACCAGTGCCAAACAGAGGAGCTCCTACGAGCAGTACTTC
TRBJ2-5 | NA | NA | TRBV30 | CAWSEASQEETQYF | TGTGCCTGGAGTGAGGCTAGCCAAGAAGAGACCCAGTACTTC
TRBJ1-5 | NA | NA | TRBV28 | CASSVQGSQPQHF | TGTGCCAGCAGTGTCCAGGGGTCCCAGCCCCAGCATTTT
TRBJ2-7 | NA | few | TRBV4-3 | CASSQEQGSYEQYF | TGCGCCAGCAGCCAAGAGCAGGGTTCCTACGAGCAGTACTTC
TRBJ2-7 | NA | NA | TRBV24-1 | CATSDLVEQYF | TGTGCCACCAGTGATTTGGTGGAGCAGTACTTC
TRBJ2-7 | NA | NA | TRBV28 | CASTGLNPYEQYF | TGTGCCAGCACCGGTCTGAACCCCTACGAGCAGTACTTC
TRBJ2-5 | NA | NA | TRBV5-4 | CASSGLSETQYF | TGTGCCAGCAGCGGACTTTCAGAGACCCAGTACTTC
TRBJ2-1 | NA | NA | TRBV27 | CASSLDRRGNEQFF | TGTGCCAGCAGTTTGGACAGACGTGGAAATGAGCAGTTCTTC